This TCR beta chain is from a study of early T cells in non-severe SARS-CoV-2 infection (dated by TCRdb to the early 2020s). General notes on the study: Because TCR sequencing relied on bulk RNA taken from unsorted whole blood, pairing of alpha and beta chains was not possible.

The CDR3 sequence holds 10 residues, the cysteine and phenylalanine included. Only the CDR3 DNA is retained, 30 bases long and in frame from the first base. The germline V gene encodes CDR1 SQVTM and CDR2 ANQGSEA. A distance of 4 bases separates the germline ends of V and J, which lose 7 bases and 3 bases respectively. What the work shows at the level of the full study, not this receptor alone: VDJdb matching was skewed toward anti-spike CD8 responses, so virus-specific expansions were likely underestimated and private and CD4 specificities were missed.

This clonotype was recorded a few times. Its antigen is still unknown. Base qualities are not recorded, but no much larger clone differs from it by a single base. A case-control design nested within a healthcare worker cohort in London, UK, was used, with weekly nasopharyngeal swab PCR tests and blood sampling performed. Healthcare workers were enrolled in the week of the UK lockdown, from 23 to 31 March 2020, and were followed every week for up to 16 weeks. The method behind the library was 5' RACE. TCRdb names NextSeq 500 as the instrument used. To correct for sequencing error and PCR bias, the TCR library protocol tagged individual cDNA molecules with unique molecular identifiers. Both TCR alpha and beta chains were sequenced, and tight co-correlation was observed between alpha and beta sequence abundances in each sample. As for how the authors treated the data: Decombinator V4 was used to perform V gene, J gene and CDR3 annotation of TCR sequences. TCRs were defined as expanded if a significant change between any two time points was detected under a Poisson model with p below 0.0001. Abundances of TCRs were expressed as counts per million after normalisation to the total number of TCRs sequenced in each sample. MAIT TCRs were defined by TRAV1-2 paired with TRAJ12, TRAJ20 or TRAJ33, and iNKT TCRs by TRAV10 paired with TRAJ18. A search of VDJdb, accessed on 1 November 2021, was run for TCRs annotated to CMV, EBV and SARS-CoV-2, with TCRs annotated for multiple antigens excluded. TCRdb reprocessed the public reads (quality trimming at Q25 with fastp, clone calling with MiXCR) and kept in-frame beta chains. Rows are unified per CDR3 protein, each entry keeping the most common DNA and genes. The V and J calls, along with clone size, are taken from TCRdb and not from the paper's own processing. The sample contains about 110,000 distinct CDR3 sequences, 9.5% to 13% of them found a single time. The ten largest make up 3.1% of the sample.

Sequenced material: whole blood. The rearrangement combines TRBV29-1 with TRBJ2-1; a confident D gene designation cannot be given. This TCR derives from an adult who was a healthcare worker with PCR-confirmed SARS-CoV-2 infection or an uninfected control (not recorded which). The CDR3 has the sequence CSAFYNEQFF. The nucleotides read TGCAGCGCCTTCTACAATGAGCAGTTCTTC.